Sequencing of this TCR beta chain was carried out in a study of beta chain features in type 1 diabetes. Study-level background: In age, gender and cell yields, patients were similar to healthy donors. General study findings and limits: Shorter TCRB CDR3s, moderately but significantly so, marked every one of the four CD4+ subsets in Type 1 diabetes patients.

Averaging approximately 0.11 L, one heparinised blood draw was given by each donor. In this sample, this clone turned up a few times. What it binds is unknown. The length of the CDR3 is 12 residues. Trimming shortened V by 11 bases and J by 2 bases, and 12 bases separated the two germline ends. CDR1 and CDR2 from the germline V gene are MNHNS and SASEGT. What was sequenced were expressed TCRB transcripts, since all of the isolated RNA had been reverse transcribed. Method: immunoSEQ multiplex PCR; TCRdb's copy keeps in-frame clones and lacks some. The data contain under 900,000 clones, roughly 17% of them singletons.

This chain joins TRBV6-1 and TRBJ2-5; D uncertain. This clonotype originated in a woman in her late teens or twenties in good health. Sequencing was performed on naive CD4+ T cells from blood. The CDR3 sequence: CAHGYGQETQYF. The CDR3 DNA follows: TGTGCCCACGGGTATGGGCAAGAGACCCAGTACTTC.